A selection of T cell receptor beta chains follows, all from one sample in a study of blood T cell repertoires in COVID-19. Libraries were prepared by immunoSEQ multiplex PCR; TCRdb keeps only in-frame clonotypes and omits some of them. Of approximately 320,000 clones in the sample, around 85% were seen once. The specimen was peripheral blood. Source of these receptors: a human donor in a cohort sampled during active COVID-19. The CDR3 runs from the conserved cysteine through the conserved F or W. D genes are given only for firm matches. For some rows the clone size is stated as once, few or many, or as a class when expanded; others skip it.

v_call	j_call	clone_size	d_call	cdr3_nt	cdr3_aa
TRBV4-1	TRBJ1-1	.	.	TGCGCCAGCAGCCAAGAAAGTCATGGGGGCAGGACTGAAGCTTTCTTT	CASSQESHGGRTEAFF
TRBV2	TRBJ2-1	.	.	TGTGCCAGCAATCCCCCCCTAGACGGATTCTACAATGAGCAGTTCTTC	CASNPPLDGFYNEQFF
TRBV19	TRBJ2-1	.	TRBD2	TGTGCCAGTAGGGCCTCCACGGGAGGAATATACAATGAGCAGTTCTTC	CASRASTGGIYNEQFF
TRBV7-2	TRBJ1-6	.	TRBD1	TGTGCCAGCAGCTATAAGGGGGCATCCAATTCACCCCTCCACTTT	CASSYKGASNSPLHF
TRBV27	TRBJ2-2	.	.	TGTGCCAGCAGTTTAGTCCTTTCGGGCACCGGGGAGCTGTTTTTT	CASSLVLSGTGELFF
TRBV12-3/TRBV12-4	TRBJ1-2	few	.	TGTGCCAGCAGTTTCAGTACTAACTATGGCTACACCTTC	CASSFSTNYGYTF
TRBV12-3/TRBV12-4	TRBJ1-1	.	.	TGTGCCAGCAGTTTGCGGTATTTTGAAGCTTTCTTT	CASSLRYFEAFF
TRBV7-3	TRBJ2-7	few	.	TGTGCCAGCAGCAACGACAGATGGGTCAGCGAGCAGTACTTC	CASSNDRWVSEQYF
TRBV5-1	TRBJ2-5	.	TRBD1	TGCGCCAGCGCCCCGGGACAGGGGATATTGGAGACCCAGTACTTC	CASAPGQGILETQYF
TRBV30	TRBJ1-5	.	TRBD1	TGTGCCTGGAGCAGACCGACCGCCGGGACAGGGGAGCGATTGGTTAGTCAGCCCCAGCATTTT	CAWSRPTAGTGERLVSQPQHF
TRBV19	TRBJ2-7	.	TRBD2	TGTGCCAGTAGCCGGGGACTAGACCGTAACTACGAGCAGTACTTC	CASSRGLDRNYEQYF
TRBV29-1	TRBJ1-1	.	.	TGCAGCGTTGAGAACAGGGTGAACACTGAAGCTTTCTTT	CSVENRVNTEAFF